Listed below are T cell receptor beta chains from one sample, sequenced in a study of control samples from healthy donors and cancer patients. This table comes from immunoSEQ multiplex PCR, and its TCRdb copy is limited to in-frame clones, with some not included. The sample holds under 150,000 clones, 89% seen once. Sequences were obtained from PBMCs. These receptors all come from a man over 45 with head and neck cancer. Each CDR3 is given with its conserved first and last residue. A D gene is named only where the DNA matches it firmly. Clone size is given for some rows only: seen once, a few or many times, or a class if the clone is expanded.

TGTGCCAGCACCCGAACTAGCGGGAGGCAATACGAGCAGTACTTC,CASTRTSGRQYEQYF,.,TRBD2,TRBJ2-7,TRBV27,15
TGCGCCAGCAGCCGGGACAGGGGAACTGCTGGGGCCAACGTCCTGACTTTC,CASSRDRGTAGANVLTF,.,TRBD1,TRBJ2-6,TRBV5-1,17
TGTGCCAGCAGAGGAAGGACTAGCGGGCGAGCCCTCGGGGTGGATACGCAGTATTTT,CASRGRTSGRALGVDTQYF,.,TRBD2,TRBJ2-3,TRBV7-9,19
TGTGCCAGCAGCGTAGGATGGCCCAGCCCCGAAAAACTGTTTTTT,CASSVGWPSPEKLFF,.,.,TRBJ1-4,TRBV9,15
TGTGCCAGCAGTGAATTTAACCCCCCCTACGAGCAGTACTTC,CASSEFNPPYEQYF,.,.,TRBJ2-7,TRBV6-1,14
TGTGCCAGCAGCCAAATAGGTCCCTACGAGCAGTACTTC,CASSQIGPYEQYF,once,.,TRBJ2-7,TRBV3-1/TRBV3-2,13
TGTGCCAGCAGCTTTAGCCAGGGGGCGGACACTGAAGCTTTCTTT,CASSFSQGADTEAFF,.,TRBD1,TRBJ1-1,TRBV11-2,15
TGTGCCAGCAGCGTAAGGGACCAAGAGACCCAGTACTTC,CASSVRDQETQYF,.,.,TRBJ2-5,TRBV9,13
TGCGCCAGCAGCTTCGGGGAAAACACCGGGGAGCTGTTTTTT,CASSFGENTGELFF,.,.,TRBJ2-2,TRBV5-1,14
TGTGCCAGCAGCCAAGATTGGAGGGATGATCAGCCCCAGCATTTT,CASSQDWRDDQPQHF,.,.,TRBJ1-5,TRBV4-2,15
TGTGCCTGGATAGACAGGTTGAGGGAAAAACTGTTTTTT,CAWIDRLREKLFF,.,.,TRBJ1-4,TRBV30,13
TGTGCCAGCAGCCCCAAGAGGGAGGCCGCGAACACTGAAGCTTTCTTT,CASSPKREAANTEAFF,few,.,TRBJ1-1,TRBV5-4,16
TGTGCCAGCAGCTTAGGGGGTAGCGGGGGCACAGATACGCAGTATTTT,CASSLGGSGGTDTQYF,.,TRBD2,TRBJ2-3,TRBV7-2,16
TGTGCCAGCAGTGAAATTGCCTACGAGCAGTACTTC,CASSEIAYEQYF,.,.,TRBJ2-7,TRBV6-1,12
TGTGCCAGCAGCTTAGCGGTGGGAGATTCTACCTACAATGAGCAGTTCTTC,CASSLAVGDSTYNEQFF,.,.,TRBJ2-1,TRBV7-9,17
TGTGCCAGCAGCTTAGGCGGGGGGGCAGATACGCAGTATTTT,CASSLGGGADTQYF,.,TRBD2,TRBJ2-3,TRBV7-2,14
TGCGCCAGCAGCTTAGGGGGCTCGAACACTGAAGCTTTCTTT,CASSLGGSNTEAFF,.,TRBD1,TRBJ1-1,TRBV5-1,14
TGTGCCAGCAGCTTAGCCGACAGGGTCCAGTACTTC,CASSLADRVQYF,.,TRBD1,TRBJ2-5,TRBV11-2,12
TGTGCCACCAGTGAGGGAGGGCCAAATGAGCAGTTCTTC,CATSEGGPNEQFF,once,TRBD2,TRBJ2-1,TRBV24-1,13
TGTGCCAGCAGCCGCCTGGGTGGCAGCCGATCCTATGGCTACACCTTC,CASSRLGGSRSYGYTF,.,.,TRBJ1-2,TRBV11-1,16
TGTGCCAGCTCACCAGCGACACCCATGGGCTCTGGAAACACCATATATTTT,CASSPATPMGSGNTIYF,.,.,TRBJ1-3,TRBV18,17
TGTGCCATCAGTGAAGGCGGGGGGGCGGAGACCCAGTACTTC,CAISEGGGAETQYF,.,TRBD2,TRBJ2-5,TRBV10-3,14
TGCGCCAGCACCACAGGGATCTTGAAACTAGCGGGGAACACCGGGGAGCTGTTTTTT,CASTTGILKLAGNTGELFF,.,TRBD2,TRBJ2-2,TRBV5-1,19
TGTGCCAGCAGTTTATGGGACAGGGAAACCGGGGAGCTGTTTTTT,CASSLWDRETGELFF,.,TRBD1,TRBJ2-2,TRBV28,15
TGTGCCAGCAGTTACTCGTACCAGGGCTCTGGAAACACCATATATTTT,CASSYSYQGSGNTIYF,.,.,TRBJ1-3,TRBV6-5,16
TGTGCCTGGAGTGAAAGAAGGGGTCAACGTCAGCCCCAGCATTTT,CAWSERRGQRQPQHF,.,.,TRBJ1-5,TRBV30,15
TGTGCCAGCAGCGTAGGGGGACAGGGGTCTGAAAAACTGTTTTTT,CASSVGGQGSEKLFF,.,TRBD1,TRBJ1-4,TRBV9,15
TGTGCCAGCAGCCAACAGGGCTCAGGGGCCAACGTCCTGACTTTC,CASSQQGSGANVLTF,.,.,TRBJ2-6,TRBV13,15
TGTGCCAGCAGTCCGGGACTAGCGAATGAGCAGTTCTTC,CASSPGLANEQFF,.,TRBD2,TRBJ2-1,TRBV27,13
TGTGCCAGCACCCCTGGGCCGGGTAGCTATGGCTACACCTTC,CASTPGPGSYGYTF,.,.,TRBJ1-2,TRBV2,14
TGTGCCAGCAGGGACCCGACAGGGACTTACGAGCAGTACTTC,CASRDPTGTYEQYF,once,.,TRBJ2-7,TRBV28,14